Listed below are T cell receptor beta chains from one sample, sequenced in a study of cytomegalovirus exposure and HLA in healthy donors. Clones were read by immunoSEQ multiplex PCR, and TCRdb kept only the in-frame ones, dropping some. The sample shows 150,000 to 200,000 clones, roughly 70% of them seen only once. Sequencing was carried out using PBMCs. These TCRs come from a girl aged 5-17 years in good health and CMV-seronegative. The CDR3 runs from the conserved cysteine through the conserved F or W. Each record gives: V gene, clone size, D gene, J gene, CDR3 DNA, CDR3 protein. The D gene is left open where the match is weak. The size of a clone is reported for some rows only, either as once, few or many, or as a class for expanded clones.

TRBV10-1,.,.,TRBJ2-1,TGCGCCAGCAGTCCCCGCTATCTCCGCGAGCAGTTCTTC,CASSPRYLREQFF
TRBV27,.,TRBD2,TRBJ2-1,TGTGCCAGCAGTTTCCCCAGACTAGCGGGGGGTTACAATGAGCAGTTCTTC,CASSFPRLAGGYNEQFF
TRBV15,.,.,TRBJ2-5,TGTGCCACCAGCAGGGACAGAGGGCACCAAGAGACCCAGTACTTC,CATSRDRGHQETQYF
TRBV6-1,.,.,TRBJ1-3,TGTGCCAGCACCCCAGACTCTGGAAACACCATATATTTT,CASTPDSGNTIYF
TRBV7-7,few,TRBD1,TRBJ2-5,TGTGCCAGCAGCCCAGGGGGGACCCAGTACTTC,CASSPGGTQYF
TRBV15,few,.,TRBJ2-1,TGTGCCACCCGGAGCCCAAGCTCCTACAATGAGCAGTTCTTC,CATRSPSSYNEQFF
TRBV5-4,.,.,TRBJ2-3,TGTGCCAGCAGCTTGGGTCGGTCTAGCACAGATACGCAGTATTTT,CASSLGRSSTDTQYF
TRBV5-6,once,TRBD1,TRBJ1-6,TGTGCCAGCAGCTCTAGACAGACAGGGAGCCGCCATTCACCCCTCCACTTT,CASSSRQTGSRHSPLHF
TRBV10-3,few,.,TRBJ1-1,TGTGCCATCAGTGAGTCTGGGCAGGTGATGGGCACTGAAGCTTTCTTT,CAISESGQVMGTEAFF
TRBV7-9,.,.,TRBJ2-1,TGTGCCAGCAGCTTAGCGCCTACCAATGAGCAGTTCTTC,CASSLAPTNEQFF
TRBV10-3,.,.,TRBJ1-5,TGTGCCATCAGTGAGTCCAGCTGGGCTTTTGACACCAATCAGCCCCAGCATTTT,CAISESSWAFDTNQPQHF
TRBV18,.,TRBD1,TRBJ2-7,TGTGCCAGCTCAGGACAGGGGAGGGGCTCCTACGAGCAGTACTTC,CASSGQGRGSYEQYF
TRBV5-8,few,.,TRBJ2-7,TGTGCCAGCAGCTTGGACTGGGGCGGGCGGGGTTACTCCTACGAGCAGTACTTC,CASSLDWGGRGYSYEQYF
TRBV13,.,.,TRBJ2-7,TGTGCCAGCAGCGGGAGGGGGGAAGAGCAGTACTTC,CASSGRGEEQYF
TRBV2,.,.,TRBJ2-7,TGTGCCAGTGCTACCAACTACGAGCAGTACTTC,CASATNYEQYF
TRBV7-3,.,TRBD1,TRBJ1-1,TGTGCCAGCAGCTTAGGGACAGGTTGGGGCACTGAAGCTTTCTTT,CASSLGTGWGTEAFF
TRBV27,.,TRBD2,TRBJ2-1,TGTGCCAGCAGTAACCTAGCGGGGGCGTACAATGAGCAGTTCTTC,CASSNLAGAYNEQFF
TRBV27,.,TRBD2,TRBJ2-5,TGTGCCAGCAGTTCCAGACTAGCGGCACAAGAGACCCAGTACTTC,CASSSRLAAQETQYF
TRBV7-2,.,.,TRBJ1-1,TGTGCCAGCAGCTTCGACAGAACAACTGAAGCTTTCTTT,CASSFDRTTEAFF
TRBV2,.,TRBD1,TRBJ1-1,TGTGCCAGCAGTACAGGGGTGAACACTGAAGCTTTCTTT,CASSTGVNTEAFF
TRBV7-9,.,.,TRBJ1-2,TGTGCCAGCAGCCCGCGGGGGGCCAGCCGTAATGGCGGTGGCTACACCTTC,CASSPRGASRNGGGYTF
TRBV12-5,few,TRBD2,TRBJ2-1,TGTGCTAGTGGTTTCTCCCTTAACCGGGGGGGGGACCCTACACAGGTTGAGCAGTTCTTC,CASGFSLNRGGDPTQVEQFF
TRBV7-6,.,TRBD2,TRBJ2-2,TGTGCCAGCAGCTTACCGGGGGGATCCACCGGGGAGCTGTTTTTT,CASSLPGGSTGELFF
TRBV7-9,.,.,TRBJ1-1,TGTGCCAGCAGCCGCCAAACAGGGAACACTGAAGCTTTCTTT,CASSRQTGNTEAFF
TRBV27,.,.,TRBJ2-1,TGTGCCAGCAGTTTCCGCTCCTACAATGAGCAGTTCTTC,CASSFRSYNEQFF
TRBV7-3,few,.,TRBJ1-1,TGTGCCAGCAGCGAGCAGGGCTACACTGAAGCTTTCTTT,CASSEQGYTEAFF
TRBV13,.,TRBD2,TRBJ2-7,TGTGCCAGCAGCTCATTAGCGGGGGGTCAGGGCGAGCAGTACTTC,CASSSLAGGQGEQYF
TRBV28,.,TRBD1,TRBJ1-6,TGTGCCAGCAGTCCCCAAATTCGACAGGGTCCAAGCTCCTATAATTCACCCCTCCACTTT,CASSPQIRQGPSSYNSPLHF
TRBV5-1,few,.,TRBJ2-7,TGCGCCAGCAGCTTGGCGGGGAGCTCCTACGAGCAGTACTTC,CASSLAGSSYEQYF
TRBV5-4,.,.,TRBJ2-7,TGTGCCAGCAGCTTCATCTTAGGTGGGTCAGGGGGGAACTACGAGCAGTACTTC,CASSFILGGSGGNYEQYF
TRBV4-2,once,.,TRBJ1-5,TGTGCCAGCAGCCAAGGATCCGGACAGACCCCCGATCAGCCCCAGCATTTT,CASSQGSGQTPDQPQHF
TRBV5-8,.,.,TRBJ2-5,TGTGCCAGCAGCTTGGAGACAGCTAAAGAGACCCAGTACTTC,CASSLETAKETQYF